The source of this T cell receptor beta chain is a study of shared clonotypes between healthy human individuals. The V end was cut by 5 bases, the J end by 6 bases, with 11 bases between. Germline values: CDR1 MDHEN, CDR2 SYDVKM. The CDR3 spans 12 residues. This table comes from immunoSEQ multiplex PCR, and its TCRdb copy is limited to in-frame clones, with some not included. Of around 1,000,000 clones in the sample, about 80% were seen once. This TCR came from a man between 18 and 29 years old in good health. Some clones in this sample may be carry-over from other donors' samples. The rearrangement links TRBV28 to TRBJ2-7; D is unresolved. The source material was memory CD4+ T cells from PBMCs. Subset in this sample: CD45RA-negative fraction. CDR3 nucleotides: TGTGCCAGCAGTCCCCGACTCTTCGAGCAGTACTTC. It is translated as CASSPRLFEQYF.